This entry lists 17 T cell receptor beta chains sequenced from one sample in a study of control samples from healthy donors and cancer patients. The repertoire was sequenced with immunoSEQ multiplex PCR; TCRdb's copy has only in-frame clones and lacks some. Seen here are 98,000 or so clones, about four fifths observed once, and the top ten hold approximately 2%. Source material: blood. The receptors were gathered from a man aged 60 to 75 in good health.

CDR3 DNA sequence: TGTGCCAGCACTACCTTGGGGGGGACCTACGAGCAGTACTTC. Protein product: CASTTLGGTYEQYF. The rearrangement joins TRBV25-1 to TRBJ2-7; the match to TRBD2 covers 7 bases. This CDR3 comprises 14 residues. Germline V gene sequence: CDR1 MGHDK, CDR2 SYGVNS. The J segment lost 2 bases and the V segment lost 7 bases, leaving 8 bases of the junction unmatched.

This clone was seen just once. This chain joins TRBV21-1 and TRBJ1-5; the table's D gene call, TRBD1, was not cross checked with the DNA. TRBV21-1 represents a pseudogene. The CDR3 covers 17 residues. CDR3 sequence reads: CASSSPDRGPENQPQHF. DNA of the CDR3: TGTGCCAGCAGCTCCCCTGACAGGGGGCCTGAAAATCAGCCCCAGCATTTT.

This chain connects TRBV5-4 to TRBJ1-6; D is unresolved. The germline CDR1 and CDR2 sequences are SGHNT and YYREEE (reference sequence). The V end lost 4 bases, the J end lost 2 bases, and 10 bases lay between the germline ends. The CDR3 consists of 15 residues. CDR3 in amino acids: CASSLNLAYNSPLHF. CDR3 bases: TGTGCCAGCAGCCTCAACCTTGCCTATAATTCACCCCTCCACTTT.

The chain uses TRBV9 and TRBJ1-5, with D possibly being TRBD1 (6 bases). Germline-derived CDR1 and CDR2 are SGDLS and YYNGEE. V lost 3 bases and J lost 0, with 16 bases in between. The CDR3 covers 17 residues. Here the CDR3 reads CASSGGAGPYSNQPQHF. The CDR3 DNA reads TGTGCCAGCAGCGGGGGGGCAGGGCCCTATAGCAATCAGCCCCAGCATTTT.

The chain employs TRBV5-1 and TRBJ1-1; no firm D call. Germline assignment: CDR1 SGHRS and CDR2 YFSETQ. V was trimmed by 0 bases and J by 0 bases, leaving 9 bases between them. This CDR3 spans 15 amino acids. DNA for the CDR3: TGCGCCAGCAGCTTGGTGGCGGGAATGAACACTGAAGCTTTCTTT. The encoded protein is CASSLVAGMNTEAFF.

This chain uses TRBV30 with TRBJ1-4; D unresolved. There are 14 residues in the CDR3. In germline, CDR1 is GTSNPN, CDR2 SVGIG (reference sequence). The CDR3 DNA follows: TGTGCTACTAGCGGACGGCAGCCTAATGAAAAACTGTTTTTT. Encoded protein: CATSGRQPNEKLFF.

DNA of the CDR3: TGCAGCGTTCGGTCCCCGGGTAGCTCCTACAATGAGCAGTTCTTC. Translation: CSVRSPGSSYNEQFF. V is TRBV29-1 and J is TRBJ2-1; D gene unclear. CDR1 and CDR2 (germline): SQVTM, ANQGSEA. The CDR3 length is 15 residues. V lost 5 bases and J lost 0, with 14 bases in between.

CDR3 loop: CASSDFVLGQSLYSNQPQHF. CDR3 bases: TGTGCCAGCAGTGACTTCGTGTTGGGACAGAGTCTTTATAGCAATCAGCCCCAGCATTTT. The J gene is TRBJ1-5, the V gene TRBV6-4, with TRBD1 identical over 7 bases. Losses at the gene ends were 1 base for V and 0 bases for J; bases not matched to a gene: 15. This CDR3 comprises 20 residues. Germline CDR1 MRHNA, CDR2 SNTAGT.

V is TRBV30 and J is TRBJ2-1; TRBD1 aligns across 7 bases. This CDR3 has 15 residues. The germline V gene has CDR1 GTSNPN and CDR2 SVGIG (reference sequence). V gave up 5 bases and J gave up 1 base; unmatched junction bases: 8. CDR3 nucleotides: TGTGCCTGGGCGACAGGGAATCCGTCCTACAATGAGCAGTTCTTC. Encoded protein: CAWATGNPSYNEQFF.

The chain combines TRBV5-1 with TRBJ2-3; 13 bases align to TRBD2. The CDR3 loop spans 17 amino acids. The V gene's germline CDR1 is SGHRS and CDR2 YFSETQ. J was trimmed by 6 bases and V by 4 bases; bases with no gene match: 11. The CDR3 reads CASSPGGTSGTGDTQYF. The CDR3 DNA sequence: TGCGCCAGCAGCCCGGGCGGGACTAGCGGGACAGGGGATACGCAGTATTTT.

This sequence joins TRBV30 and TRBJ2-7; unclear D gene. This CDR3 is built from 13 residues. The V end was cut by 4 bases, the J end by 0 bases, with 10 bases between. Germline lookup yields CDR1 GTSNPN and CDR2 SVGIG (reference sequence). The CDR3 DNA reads TGTGCCTGGAATTTAATTAGCTCCTACGAGCAGTACTTC. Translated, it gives CAWNLISSYEQYF.

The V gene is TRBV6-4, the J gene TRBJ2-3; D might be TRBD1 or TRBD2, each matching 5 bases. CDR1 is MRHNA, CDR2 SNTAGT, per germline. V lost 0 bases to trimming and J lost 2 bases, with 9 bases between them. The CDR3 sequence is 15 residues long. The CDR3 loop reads CASSDSTAVTDTQYF. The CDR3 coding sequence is TGTGCCAGCAGTGACTCGACAGCGGTCACAGATACGCAGTATTTT.

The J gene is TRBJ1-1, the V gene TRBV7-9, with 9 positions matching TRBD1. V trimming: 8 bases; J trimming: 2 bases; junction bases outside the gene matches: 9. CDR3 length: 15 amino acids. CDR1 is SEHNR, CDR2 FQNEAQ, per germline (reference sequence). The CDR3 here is CASGGQGYVNTEAFF. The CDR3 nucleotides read TGTGCCAGCGGGGGACAGGGATACGTTAACACTGAAGCTTTCTTT.

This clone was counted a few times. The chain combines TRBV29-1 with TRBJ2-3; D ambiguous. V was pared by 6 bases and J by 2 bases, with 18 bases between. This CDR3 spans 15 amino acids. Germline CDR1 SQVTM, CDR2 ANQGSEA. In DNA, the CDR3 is TGCAGCGTGGATGACTCCGCCTCGGACACAGATACGCAGTATTTT. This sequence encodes CSVDDSASDTDTQYF.

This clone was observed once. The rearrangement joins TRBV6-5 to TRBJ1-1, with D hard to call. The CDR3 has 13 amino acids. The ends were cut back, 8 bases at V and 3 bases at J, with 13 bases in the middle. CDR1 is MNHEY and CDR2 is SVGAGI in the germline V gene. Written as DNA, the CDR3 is TGTGCCAGCCGTACAGCGAGGGACACTGAAGCTTTCTTT. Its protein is CASRTARDTEAFF.

CDR3 sequence: CASSHRGGTNEKLFF. The CDR3 nucleotides are TGTGCCAGCAGCCATCGGGGGGGGACTAATGAAAAACTGTTTTTT. The chain combines TRBV27 with TRBJ1-4, with a tentative D call TRBD1 (5 bases). This CDR3 region has 15 residues. The V gene lost 6 bases and the J gene lost 2 bases, with 13 bases spanning the gap. CDR1 is MNHEY, CDR2 SMNVEV, per germline (reference sequence). Drawing the rest from reference TRBV27 and TRBJ1-4, the complete variable domain is EAQVTQNPRYLITVTGKKLTVTCSQNMNHEYMSWYRQDPGLGLRQIYYSMNVEVTDKGDVPEGYKVSRKEKRNFPLILESPSPNQTSLYFCASSHRGGTNEKLFFGSGTQLSVL.

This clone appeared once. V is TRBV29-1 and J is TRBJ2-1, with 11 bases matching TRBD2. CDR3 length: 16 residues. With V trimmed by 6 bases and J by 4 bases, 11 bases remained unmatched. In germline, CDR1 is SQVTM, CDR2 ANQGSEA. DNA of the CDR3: TGCAGCGTGTTTCCCCCTAGCGGGGGGCCATACAATGAGCAGTTCTTC. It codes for CSVFPPSGGPYNEQFF.